This T cell receptor (beta chain) appears in the sequencing data of a study of cytomegalovirus exposure and HLA in healthy donors. In the study overall: Early released data had about 80 million unique TCRs, all coming from HLA-typed donors. Findings of the study overall: Most TCR sequences were seen very rarely across donors, but some public TCRs occurred in many. In an earlier analysis, about 87% or about 30%: the productive usage of most TCR beta V segments. The authors later linked a missense DCLRE1C variant to TCR beta V- and J-gene trimming.

The germline CDR1 and CDR2 sequences are MNHEY and SMNVEV (reference sequence). The V and J ends lost 3 bases and 1 base respectively, with 10 bases between them. The CDR3 spans 15 residues. A multiplex PCR was run with 60 Vbeta primers and 13 Jbeta primers. The data were produced by immunoSEQ multiplex PCR, yet TCRdb's version contains in-frame clones alone and is incomplete. This sample has more than 150,000 clones, with about four fifths found just once. A note on this clone: Antigen: not known.

V usage is TRBV27 and J usage is TRBJ1-5; D ambiguous. This TCR came from a woman in her twenties or thirties in good health and CMV-seronegative. Sequencing was performed on PBMCs. CDR3 protein: CASSLGGRSNQPQHF. The CDR3 DNA reads as TGTGCCAGCAGTTTGGGCGGGAGAAGCAATCAGCCCCAGCATTTT.